This TCR beta chain was identified during a study of CD8 T cells in ankylosing spondylitis. There are a few counts of this clonotype. MiXCR, run by TCRdb on the 5' RACE reads, gives a single entry per CDR3 protein. Of approximately 260,000 distinct CDR3 sequences in the sample, 18% were seen once. Germline V gene data show CDR1 as SGHTA and CDR2 as FQGNSA. V trimming: 5 bases; J trimming: 4 bases; junction bases outside the gene matches: 6. CDR3 length equals 17 residues. The J gene is TRBJ2-1, the V gene TRBV7-2; the match to TRBD2 covers 15 bases. Sample: blood, either unsorted or a sorted T cell fraction (not recorded which). This receptor was identified in a male donor with ankylosing spondylitis or in good health (not recorded which). CDR3 DNA: TGTGCCAGCAGCGTGGGACTAGCGGGAGGACAGTACAATGAGCAGTTCTTC. Its translation is CASSVGLAGGQYNEQFF. Using reference TRBV7-2 and TRBJ2-1 for the parts outside the CDR3, the full variable domain is GAGVSQSPSNKVTEKGKDVELRCDPISGHTALYWYRQSLGQGLEFLIYFQGNSAPDKSGLPSDRFSAERTGGSVSTLTIQRTQQEDSAVYLCASSVGLAGGQYNEQFFGPGTRLTVL.